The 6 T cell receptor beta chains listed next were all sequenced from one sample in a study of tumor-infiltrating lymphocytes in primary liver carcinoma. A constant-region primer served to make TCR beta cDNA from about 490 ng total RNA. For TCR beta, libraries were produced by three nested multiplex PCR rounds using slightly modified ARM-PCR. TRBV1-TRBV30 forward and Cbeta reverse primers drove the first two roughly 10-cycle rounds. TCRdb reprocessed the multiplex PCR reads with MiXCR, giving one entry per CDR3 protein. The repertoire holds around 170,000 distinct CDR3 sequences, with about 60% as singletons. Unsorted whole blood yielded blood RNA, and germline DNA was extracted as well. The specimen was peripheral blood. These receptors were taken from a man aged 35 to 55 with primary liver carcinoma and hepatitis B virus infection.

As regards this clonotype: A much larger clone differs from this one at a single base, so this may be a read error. In DNA form, the CDR3 reads TGTGCCAGCAGCACATCCGGGACTTACTCCTACAATGAGCAGTTCTTC. Residues: CASSTSGTYSYNEQFF. The V and J genes are TRBV11-3 and TRBJ2-1, with D perhaps TRBD2 (6 bases). The germline V gene encodes CDR1 SGHNT and CDR2 YENEEA. Trimming took 5 bases from V and 0 from J, leaving 14 bases between them. The CDR3 totals 16 residues.

The CDR3 DNA is TGTGCCAGCAGTCCCCTGGGGAATCGATATACGCAGTATTTT. This gives the protein CASSPLGNRYTQYF. V usage is TRBV28 and J usage is TRBJ2-3; D gene uncertain. The CDR3 sequence is 14 residues long. Germline values: CDR1 MDHEN, CDR2 SYDVKM. The V gene lost 5 bases and the J gene lost 7 bases, with 16 bases spanning the gap.

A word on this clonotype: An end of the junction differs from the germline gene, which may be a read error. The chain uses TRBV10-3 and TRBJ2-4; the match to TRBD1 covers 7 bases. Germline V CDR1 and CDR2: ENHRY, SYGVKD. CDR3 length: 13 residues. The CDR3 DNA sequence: TGTGCCATCTGTGAATCCAGGGGGAACATTCACTACTTC. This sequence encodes CAICESRGNIHYF.

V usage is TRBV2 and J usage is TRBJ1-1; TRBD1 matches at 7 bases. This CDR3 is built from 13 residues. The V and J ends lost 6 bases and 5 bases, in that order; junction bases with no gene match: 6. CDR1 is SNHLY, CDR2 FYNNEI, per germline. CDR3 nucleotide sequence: TGTGCCAGCAGAGTGACAGGGCAAACTGAAGCTTTCTTT. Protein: CASRVTGQTEAFF.

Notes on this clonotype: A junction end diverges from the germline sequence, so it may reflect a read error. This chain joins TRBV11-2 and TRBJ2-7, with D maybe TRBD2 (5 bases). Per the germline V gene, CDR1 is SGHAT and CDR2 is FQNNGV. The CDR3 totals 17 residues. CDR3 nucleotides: TGTGCCAACAGCTTGAGCTTGCGGCGGACTGTCGACTACGAGCAGTACTTC. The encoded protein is CANSLSLRRTVDYEQYF.

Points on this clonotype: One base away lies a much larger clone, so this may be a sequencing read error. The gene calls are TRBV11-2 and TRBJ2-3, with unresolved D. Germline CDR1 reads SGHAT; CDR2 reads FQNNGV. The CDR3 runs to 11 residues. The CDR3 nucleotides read TGTGCCAGCAGTAATGCAGATAGGCAGTATTTT. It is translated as CASSNADRQYF.